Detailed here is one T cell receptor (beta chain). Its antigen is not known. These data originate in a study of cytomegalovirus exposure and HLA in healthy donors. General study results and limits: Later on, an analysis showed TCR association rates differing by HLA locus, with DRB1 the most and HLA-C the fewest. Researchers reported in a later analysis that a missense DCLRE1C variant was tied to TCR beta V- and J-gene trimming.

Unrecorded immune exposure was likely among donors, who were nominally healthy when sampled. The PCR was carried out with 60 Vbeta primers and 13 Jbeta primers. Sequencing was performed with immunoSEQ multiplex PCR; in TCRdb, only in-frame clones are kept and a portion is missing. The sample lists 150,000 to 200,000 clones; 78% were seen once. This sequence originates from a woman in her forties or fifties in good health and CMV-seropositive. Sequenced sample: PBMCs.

The CDR3 loop reads CASSFLTGGSYNSPLHF. In DNA, the CDR3 is TGTGCCAGCAGCTTTTTAACAGGGGGTTCCTATAATTCACCCCTCCACTTT. The chain carries TRBV5-6 and TRBJ1-6; 8 bases align to TRBD1. Germline assignment: CDR1 SGHDT and CDR2 YYEEEE. This CDR3 region has 17 residues. Trimming removed 2 bases from V and 1 base from J; junction bases left unmatched: 5.